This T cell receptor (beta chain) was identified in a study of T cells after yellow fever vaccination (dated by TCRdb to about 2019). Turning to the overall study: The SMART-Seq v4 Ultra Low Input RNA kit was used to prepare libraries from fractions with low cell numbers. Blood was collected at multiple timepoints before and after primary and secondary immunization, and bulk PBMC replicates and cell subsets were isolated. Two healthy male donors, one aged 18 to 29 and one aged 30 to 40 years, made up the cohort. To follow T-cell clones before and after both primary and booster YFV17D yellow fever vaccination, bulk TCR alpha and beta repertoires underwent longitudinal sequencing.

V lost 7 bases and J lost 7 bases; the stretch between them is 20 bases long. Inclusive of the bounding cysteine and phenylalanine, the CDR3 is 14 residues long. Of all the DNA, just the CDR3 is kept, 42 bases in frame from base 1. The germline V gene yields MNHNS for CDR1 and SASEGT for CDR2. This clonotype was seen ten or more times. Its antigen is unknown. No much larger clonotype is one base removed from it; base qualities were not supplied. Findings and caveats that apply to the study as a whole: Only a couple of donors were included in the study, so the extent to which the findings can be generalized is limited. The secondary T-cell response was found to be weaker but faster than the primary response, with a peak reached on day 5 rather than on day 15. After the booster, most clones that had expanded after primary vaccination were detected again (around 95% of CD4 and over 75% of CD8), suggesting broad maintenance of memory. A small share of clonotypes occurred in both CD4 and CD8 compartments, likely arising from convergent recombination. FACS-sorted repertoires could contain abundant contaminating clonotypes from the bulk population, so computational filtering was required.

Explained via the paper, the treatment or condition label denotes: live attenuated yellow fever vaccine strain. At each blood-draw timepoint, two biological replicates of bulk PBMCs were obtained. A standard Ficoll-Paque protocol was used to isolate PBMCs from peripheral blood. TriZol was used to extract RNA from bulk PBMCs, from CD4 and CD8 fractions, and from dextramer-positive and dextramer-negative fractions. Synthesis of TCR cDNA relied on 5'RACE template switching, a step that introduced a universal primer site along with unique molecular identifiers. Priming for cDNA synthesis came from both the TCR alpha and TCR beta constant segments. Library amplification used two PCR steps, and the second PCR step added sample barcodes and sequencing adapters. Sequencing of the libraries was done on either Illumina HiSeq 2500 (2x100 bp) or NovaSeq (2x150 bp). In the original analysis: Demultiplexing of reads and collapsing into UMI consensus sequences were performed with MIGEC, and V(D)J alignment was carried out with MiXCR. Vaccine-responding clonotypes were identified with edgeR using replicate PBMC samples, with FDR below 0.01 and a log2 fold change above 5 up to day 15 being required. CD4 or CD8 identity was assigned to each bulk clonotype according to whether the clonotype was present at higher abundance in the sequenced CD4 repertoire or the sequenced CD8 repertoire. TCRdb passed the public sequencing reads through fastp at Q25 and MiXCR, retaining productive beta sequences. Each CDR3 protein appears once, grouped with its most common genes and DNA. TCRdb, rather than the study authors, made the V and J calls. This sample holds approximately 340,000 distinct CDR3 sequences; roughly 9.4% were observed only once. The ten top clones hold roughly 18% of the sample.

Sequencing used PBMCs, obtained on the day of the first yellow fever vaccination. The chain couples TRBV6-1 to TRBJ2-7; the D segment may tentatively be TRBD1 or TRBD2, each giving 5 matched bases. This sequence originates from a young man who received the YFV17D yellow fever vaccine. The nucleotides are TGTGCCAGCATGGAGTCGGGACGGAGTGGTGAGCAGTACTTC. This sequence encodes CASMESGRSGEQYF.